This TCR beta chain is drawn from a study of cytomegalovirus exposure and HLA in healthy donors. Study at large: Across more than 350 genotyped donors, 81% landed in the Caucasian-associated ancestry cluster. Whole-study results and caveats: The investigators catalogued 150 to 200 TCR beta chains as cytomegalovirus-associated. TCR beta V- and J-gene trimming was later associated with a missense DCLRE1C variant.

On this clone: Its antigen remains unidentified.

Those who donated were healthy bone marrow donors. The CDR3 totals 15 residues. V shed 6 bases, J shed 2 bases, and the junction held 1 base outside the gene matches. The germline gives CDR1 SGHTA, CDR2 FQGNSA. The primer mix had 60 Vbeta and 13 Jbeta primers. Repertoires were generated with immunoSEQ multiplex PCR, while TCRdb's copy carries only in-frame clones and drops some. The sample lists about 230,000 clones, over 75% occurring once. The sample consisted of PBMCs. This clonotype was obtained from a human donor in good health. V usage is TRBV7-2 and J usage is TRBJ2-6, with TRBD2 matching 10 bases. CDR3 in DNA: TGTGCCAGCAGTACTAGCGGGGCTGGGGCCAACGTCCTGACTTTC. Protein sequence: CASSTSGAGANVLTF.